The clone carrying this T cell receptor beta chain was observed at least ten times. Its specificity is not known. The study amplified TCR beta CDR3 regions using RNA transcripts. The first-round RT-PCR employed HTBI primers together with the Qiagen OneStep RT-PCR kit. A multiplex PCR was then performed as the second round. TCRdb itself ran the multiplex PCR reads through MiXCR, one entry per CDR3 protein. The top ten hold about 10% of the sample, which has over 450,000 distinct CDR3 sequences, approximately 15% seen once. This record belongs to a study of Graves' ophthalmopathy and Graves' hyperthyroidism. Findings and caveats of the study: Also, most clonotypes expanded in the thyroid above 0.001 frequency appeared in blood. The study's model predicted ophthalmopathy progression at 65% to 71% sensitivity and about 72% specificity. From stable hyperthyroidism, ophthalmopathy was separated by a 13-signature model with 85% to 90% sensitivity and more than 75% specificity.

This CDR3 has 14 amino acids. Germline V gene sequence: CDR1 MNHNS, CDR2 SASEGT. Trimming removed 9 bases from V and 2 bases from J, with 13 bases in between. The source material was blood. The clonotype comes from a woman in her 30s with Graves' ophthalmopathy. This chain links TRBV6-1 with TRBJ2-2; tentatively, D is TRBD2 (7 bases). The CDR3 sequence is CASKRDKNTGELFF. CDR3 bases: TGTGCCAGTAAGCGGGACAAAAACACCGGGGAGCTGTTTTTT.